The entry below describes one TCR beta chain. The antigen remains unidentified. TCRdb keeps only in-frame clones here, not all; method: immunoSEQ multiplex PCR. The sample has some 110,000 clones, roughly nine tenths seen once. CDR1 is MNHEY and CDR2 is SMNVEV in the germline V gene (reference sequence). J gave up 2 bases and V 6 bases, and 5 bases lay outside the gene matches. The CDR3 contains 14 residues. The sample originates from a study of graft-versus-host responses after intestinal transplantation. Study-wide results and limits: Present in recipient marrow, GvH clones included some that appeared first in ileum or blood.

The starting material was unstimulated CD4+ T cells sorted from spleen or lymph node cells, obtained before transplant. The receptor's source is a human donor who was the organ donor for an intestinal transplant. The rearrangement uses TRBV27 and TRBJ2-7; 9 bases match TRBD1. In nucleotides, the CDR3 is TGTGCCAGCAGCACCGGGACAGGGCCCTACGAGCAGTACTTC. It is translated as CASSTGTGPYEQYF.